This TCR beta chain was sequenced for a study of cytomegalovirus exposure and HLA in healthy donors (dated by TCRdb to the late 2010s). Study-level background: An earlier analysis of roughly 500 of the donors reported 250 to 300 Gb of sequence data and around 100 million unique TCR beta sequences obtained from 180 million or so T cells. Approximately 300 gigabases of sequencing data and tens of millions of unique TCR sequences made up an early release that covered approximately 650 HLA-typed donors. Of the roughly 410 genotyped donors, 81% were placed in the genetic ancestry cluster associated with self-reported Caucasian donors. The aim of the study was to test whether cataloging public T cell receptors could identify signatures of past pathogen exposure. The T cell repertoires of 550 to 850 subjects were profiled by immunosequencing and related to cytomegalovirus serostatus. In addition to the first cohort of roughly 700 subjects, a separate validation cohort of 100 to 150 different subjects was used. High-throughput TCR immunosequencing, statistical association of individual TCRs with disease status, and machine learning were combined to predict cytomegalovirus infection status. A later analysis re-analyzed previously published TCR beta repertoires from 666 donors and added high-resolution HLA genotyping to study TCR occurrence patterns. In the later analysis, no new phenotypic data were used to find candidate immune exposures; instead, reliance was placed on TCR beta sequences and their occurrence across donors. To decide whether each TCR beta V gene segment behaved as functional or pseudogenic, an earlier analysis of nearly 600 of the donors relied on high-throughput TCR beta sequencing. Donor age, sex, ethnicity and CMV serostatus were collected together with the repertoire data. In a later genetic analysis, genome-wide SNP genotypes for 398 of the 666 donors were used, and that subset was treated as a discovery cohort. All discovery cohort repertoires had been generated using a single sequencing platform. HLA typing included class I and class II loci at four-digit resolution. Typing coverage differed by locus: A, B, C, DRB1 and DQB1 were typed in roughly 629-640 donors, DQA1 in 500 to 550, DPA1 in 606, and DPB1 in 450 to 480. Roughly 5 DR-DQ haplotypes were handled as single units for association and clustering, since linkage in the cohort was strong. Among roughly 400 genotyped donors of the cohort, an average of approximately 200,000 unique TCR beta nucleotide sequences was sequenced per donor, of which roughly 17% were non-productive.

V and J are truncated by 5 bases and 3 bases respectively, leaving an intervening sequence of 2 bases. Reading from cysteine to phenylalanine, the CDR3 counts 10 amino acids. This entry keeps only the CDR3 DNA: 30 bases, framed from base 1. Via the germline V gene (reference sequence), CDR1 is MNHNY and CDR2 SVGAGI. Libraries were constructed by the immunoSEQ multiplex PCR assay. For the multiplex PCR, a mixture combining 60 forward primers for TCR Vbeta segments and 13 reverse primers for TCR Jbeta segments was used. Amplification of the CDR3 region of rearranged TCR beta genes was performed with a multiplex PCR assay on genomic DNA. Amplified TCR beta libraries were sequenced as 87-base-pair reads on the Illumina HiSeq System. In the source study's methods: In a later analysis, tens of millions of unique TCR beta chains were counted across the 500 to 850 repertoires, and roughly 11 million of these chains were shared by at least two donors. To remove PCR and sequencing errors, raw reads were error-corrected and collapsed into unique sequences using a nearest-neighbor algorithm that merged closely related sequences. To assign V, D and J gene segments, CDR3 sequences were aligned to IMGT reference sequences. For a sequence to be retained, at least a six-nucleotide match to both a V gene segment and a J gene segment was required. A rearrangement counted as productive if the CDR3 had no stop codons and remained in frame with V and J, and every other rearrangement counted as non-productive. Following IMGT convention, CDR3 was defined as the stretch from the second conserved V-encoded cysteine up to the conserved J-encoded phenylalanine. Sequences without an unambiguous match to a single V gene segment were excluded from the earlier analysis of approximately 560 of the donors. In an earlier analysis of a few hundred of the donors, V segments were called functional above 56.7% productive rearrangements and were called segregating when the between-donor standard deviation exceeded 5%. A statistical classification framework was built to diagnose cytomegalovirus status from the catalog of TCR beta chain sequences. In a later analysis, TCR nucleotide sequences were compared against IMGT/GENE-DB human TR gene sequences so that V and J genes could be assigned. In a later analysis, CDR3 sequences and most-parsimonious VDJ recombination scenarios were assigned using the TCRdist pipeline. In a later analysis, every TCR beta chain was defined by the combination of its CDR3 amino acid sequence and its V-gene family, and reads without a unique V-gene family were dropped. A later analysis removed several hundred highly shared, low-generation-probability nucleotide sequences to deal with suspected cross-contamination and a sequencing artifact. A later analysis calculated a clonal expansion index for each public chain from normalized within-repertoire ranks of inferred template counts. Generation probabilities in a later analysis came from a VDJ recombination model fitted to out-of-frame rearrangements, and those results were checked against IGoR. A later analysis scored TCR-TCR, TCR-HLA and TCR-CMV co-occurrence with hypergeometric tests, applying a repertoire-size bias correction to TCR pairs. False discovery rates were estimated in a later analysis by permuting HLA or CMV assignments 20 times. In a later analysis, co-occurring TCRs were grouped using DBSCAN, and TCRdist sequence similarity was added for clustering within HLA-allele-positive subsets. Repertoires with fewer than 30,000 or more than 120,000 public chains were left out of co-occurrence clustering, as were five repertoires with anomalous nucleotide sharing. TCRdb carries this immuneACCESS record with in-frame sequences only. Its versions omit some clonotypes, under half of them owing to an unresolved V gene in the studies checked, with the rest unexplained. V and J calls and clone size are as listed in that table; D and trimming were resolved from the DNA. Here the sample has approximately 170,000 clones; more than 70% occur a single time. The ten largest make up 4.9% of the sample.

The cohort comprised under 700 healthy bone marrow donors. At the time of sampling, every cohort member was nominally healthy, though immune exposures that went unrecorded were likely present. The donor was CMV seronegative and belonged to the group of around 350 seronegative cohort members. Each donor provided a peripheral blood sample, and peripheral blood mononuclear cells were used for TCR beta sequencing. Genomic DNA was extracted from the blood cell samples with the Qiagen DNeasy Blood Extraction Kit. What the study reported, not specific to this receptor: A few of the identified cytomegalovirus-associated TCR beta chains were confirmed in vitro to be specific for cytomegalovirus antigens. The earlier analysis of 450 to 700 of the donors excluded roughly 17 rarely observed V segments, including chromosome 9 orphons, because counts were too low. CMV serostatus was the only immune exposure information available for the cohort. A later analysis reported that several top co-occurrence clusters appeared linked to parvovirus B19, influenza, CMV and Epstein-Barr virus. Some IMGT-functional V segments, including TRBV6-2 and TRBV6-3, could not be told apart with the 87-base-pair reads, so those segments were excluded. A group of highly shared sequence variants was considered likely to be a technical artifact of the sequencing pipeline. In a later analysis, HLA-associated TCR beta chains showed more clonal expansion and lower generation probabilities than non-associated chains that were equally common. In a later analysis, some 17,000 TCR beta sequences were associated with specific HLA alleles at a false discovery rate of 0.05. Assigning TCR associations to individual alleles was difficult when HLA alleles, especially DR and DQ, strongly co-occurred. In an earlier analysis of about 540 of the donors, most TCR beta V segments were observed in productive rearrangements about 87% or about 30% of the time, broadly matching IMGT annotations. The authors suggested that the approach could potentially be generalized to other disease states and immunological phenotypes. This cohort had only TCR beta chains sequenced, and the lack of alpha or paired-chain data limited which features could be detected. In a later analysis, most CMV-associated TCR beta chains were found to appear HLA-restricted, with HLA associations seemingly driven largely by CMV exposure. Because HLA typing was unavailable for some donors at each locus, only the typed subset was used in association tests. In both the original and validation cohorts, the classifier was reported to diagnose cytomegalovirus status with high specificity and sensitivity. A later genetic analysis reported fewer N-insertions in productive TCRs among donors in an Asian-associated ancestry cluster than the 666-donor mean. In a later genetic analysis, a missense DCLRE1C variant was associated with V-gene and J-gene trimming of TCR beta chains, and the association was replicated in an independent cohort. Correlated functional status among segregating V segments might reflect linkage disequilibrium, but an unknown experimental factor could not be ruled out. Sequencing depth was assumed to be roughly uniform across donors in the presence/absence analyses, though that assumption may not hold. A further reported finding was that TCR beta sequences accurately predicted the HLA-A and HLA-B alleles for most subjects in the first cohort. According to a later analysis, TCR association rates differed among HLA loci, with DRB1 alleles showing the most associated TCRs and HLA-C alleles showing the fewest. The study gave a list of around 170 TCR beta chains associated with cytomegalovirus. While some public TCRs were present in many individuals, most TCR sequences turned up only very rarely across donors.

For this clone: The specificity of this receptor is unknown. Base qualities are not provided; no much larger clone lies one nucleotide away.

The chain couples TRBV6-6 to TRBJ2-7; no confident D gene assignment can be made. Sequencing was performed on PBMCs. This TCR was sampled from a male donor in good health and CMV-seronegative. The CDR3 reads as follows: CASSHYEQYF. The nucleotides read TGTGCCAGCAGTCACTACGAGCAGTACTTC.